Listed below are T cell receptor beta chains from one sample, sequenced in a study of control samples from healthy donors and cancer patients. The data were produced by immunoSEQ multiplex PCR, yet TCRdb's version contains in-frame clones alone and is incomplete. The profile shows about 140,000 clones, about nine tenths of them singletons. Material for sequencing was blood. Receptors were obtained from a woman in her 30s in good health. Both conserved end residues are part of each CDR3. Fields, in order: CDR3 length, clone size, V gene, D gene, J gene, CDR3 protein, CDR3 DNA. A D gene is named only where the DNA matches it firmly. The size of a clone is reported for some rows only, either as once, few or many, or as a class for expanded clones.

>12|NA|TRBV12-3/TRBV12-4|NA|TRBJ1-6
CASSFRHSPLHF
TGTGCCAGCAGTTTTAGGCATTCACCCCTCCACTTT
>14|NA|TRBV30|TRBD1|TRBJ1-1
CAWGDRPQAYEAFF
TGTGCCTGGGGGGACAGACCCCAAGCCTATGAAGCTTTCTTT
>14|once|TRBV28|NA|TRBJ1-2
CASSPLGQVNGYTF
TGTGCCAGCAGTCCCCTGGGGCAGGTGAATGGCTACACCTTC
>17|once|TRBV13|TRBD2|TRBJ2-2
CASSLRTSGTNTGELFF
TGTGCCAGCAGCTTACGTACTAGCGGAACGAACACCGGGGAGCTGTTTTTT
>17|few|TRBV7-9|NA|TRBJ2-7
CASSLDAGLDPHYEQYF
TGTGCCAGCAGCTTAGATGCGGGGCTGGACCCTCACTACGAGCAGTACTTC
>14|NA|TRBV6-4|NA|TRBJ1-4
CASSALPGNEKLFF
TGTGCCAGCAGCGCGCTACCGGGTAATGAAAAACTGTTTTTT
>14|NA|TRBV7-7|NA|TRBJ2-2
CASSLAPSTGELFF
TGTGCCAGCAGCTTAGCCCCCAGTACCGGGGAGCTGTTTTTT
>13|NA|TRBV18|NA|TRBJ1-2
CASSPPPGERYTF
TGTGCCAGCTCACCACCGCCCGGTGAGCGCTACACCTTC
>13|NA|TRBV6-5|TRBD1|TRBJ1-1
CASSQGGTTEAFF
TGTGCCAGCAGTCAGGGGGGGACCACTGAAGCTTTCTTT
>16|NA|TRBV5-1|TRBD2|TRBJ2-7
CASSFGLAGPAYEQYF
TGCGCCAGCAGCTTCGGACTAGCGGGCCCCGCCTACGAGCAGTACTTC
>13|NA|TRBV7-6|NA|TRBJ1-1
CASSLEKGTEAFF
TGTGCCAGCAGCTTAGAAAAAGGCACTGAAGCTTTCTTT